This note documents a single T cell receptor beta chain sequence. These data are taken from a study of blood T cell repertoires in COVID-19. In the study overall: In each case, the material was cDNA or gDNA derived from T cells, B-cell-depleted T cells, or PBMCs.

Germline-derived CDR1 and CDR2 are SGHVS and FQNEAQ. V lost 5 bases, J lost 5 bases, and 8 bases stayed unmatched. There are 14 residues in the CDR3. Original handling: Reference gene primers were amplified, and this amplification served to estimate nucleated cell counts. Sequenced by immunoSEQ multiplex PCR; TCRdb stores in-frame clones only, minus some. The V and J calls and clone size come from that table; D and trimming were worked out from the DNA. The sample shows 40,000 to 50,000 clones, about 87% of them seen only once. The sequenced sample was peripheral blood. The chain combines TRBV7-8 with TRBJ2-7; TRBD1 aligns across 8 bases. The TCR comes from a human donor in a cohort sampled during active COVID-19. The CDR3 nucleotides read TGTGCCAGCAGCATGGCCGGGACAGGCCACGAGCAGTACTTC. It is translated as CASSMAGTGHEQYF.